The 10 T cell receptor beta chains given below trace back to one sample, sequenced in a study of blood T cell repertoires in COVID-19 (dated by TCRdb to the early 2020s). Libraries were prepared through the immunoSEQ multiplex PCR assay. Not all clones reach the TCRdb copy of this immuneACCESS table, which keeps in-frame sequences only. Checked studies attribute under half of the gap to unresolved V genes and leave the rest unexplained. The sample table contains about 400,000 clones; only one count was recorded for around 87% of them. The ten largest clones represent more than 1.5% of the sample. Sequences were obtained from PBMCs or T cells enriched from blood (not recorded which). These receptor sequences come from a man aged 35 to 55 in a cohort exposed to, infected with or recovered from COVID-19 (not recorded which).

For the CDR3, the DNA is TGTGCCAGCAGAGATGGGACAGTTCTCTACGAGCAGTACTTC. As protein: CASRDGTVLYEQYF. This chain joins TRBV6-5 and TRBJ2-7, with TRBD1 matching over 7 bases. The CDR3 is 14 amino acids. Looked up from germline, CDR1 is MNHEY and CDR2 is SVGAGI. Unmatched junction bases numbered 8, after V lost 6 bases and J lost 3 bases.

The J gene is TRBJ2-1, the V gene TRBV4-1, with TRBD2 matching over 10 bases. With V trimmed by 4 bases and J by 7 bases, 10 bases remained unmatched. The CDR3 has 16 amino acids. Germline values: CDR1 MGHRA, CDR2 YSYEKL. The CDR3 DNA is TGCGCCAGCAGCCGCCCAGCGGGAGGGAAGGGAAATGAGCAGTTCTTC. It codes for CASSRPAGGKGNEQFF.

The chain is built from TRBV6-2 or TRBV6-3 and TRBJ1-1, with 8 bases that match TRBD1. CDR1 and CDR2 from the germline V gene are MNHEY and SVGEGT. This CDR3 is built from 12 residues. Unmatched junction bases numbered 5, after V lost 4 bases and J lost 10 bases. The CDR3 DNA reads as TGTGCCAGCAGTTTACCCGGACAGGGAGCTTTCTTT. This encodes CASSLPGQGAFF.

The chain employs TRBV7-9 and TRBJ2-7, with D possibly being TRBD2 (6 bases). CDR1 and CDR2 from the germline V gene are SEHNR and FQNEAQ (reference sequence). The CDR3 sequence is 15 residues long. The V end was cut by 0 bases, the J end by 7 bases, with 16 bases between. The DNA of the CDR3 is TGTGCCAGCAGCTTAGCAGAGGGAGGCCTAAAGGAGCAGTACTTC. Translated, it gives CASSLAEGGLKEQYF.

Turning to this clone: The same CDR3 can be traced to other DNA sequences in this sample. The chain uses TRBV28 and TRBJ2-7, with D possibly matching TRBD1 (5 bases). Germline V gene lookup returns CDR1 MDHEN and CDR2 SYDVKM. The CDR3 runs 13 residues. Trimming left V 3 bases short and J 2 bases short, with 8 bases between. In DNA form, the CDR3 reads TGTGCCAGCAGTTTGGGCAGGGCCTACGAGCAGTACTTC. The encoded protein is CASSLGRAYEQYF.

The chain employs TRBV3-1 (or the pseudogene TRBV3-2) and TRBJ2-7, with D perhaps TRBD2 (6 bases). Germline values: CDR1 LGHDT, CDR2 YNNKEL (reference sequence). This CDR3 is built from 12 residues. Trimming removed 4 bases from V and 5 bases from J, with 9 bases in between. CDR3 nucleotides: TGTGCCAGCAGCCGAGGAGGGAACGAGCAGTACTTC. Its translation is CASSRGGNEQYF.

This clone came up once. This sequence joins TRBV18 and TRBJ2-2; D is unresolved. CDR3 length: 14 residues. V lost 3 bases, J lost 2 bases, and 7 bases lay in between. Germline loops: CDR1 KGHSH, CDR2 LQKENI. The chain's CDR3 is CASSPDINTGELFF. CDR3 nucleotides: TGTGCCAGCTCACCCGACATTAACACCGGGGAGCTGTTTTTT.

With respect to this clone: The sample carries other DNA sequences with the same CDR3. The gene calls are TRBV19 and TRBJ1-2, with 7 bases that match TRBD1. J lost 2 bases, V lost 8 bases, and 5 bases had no gene match. Germline-derived CDR1 and CDR2 are LNHDA and SQIVND (reference sequence). The CDR3 runs to 13 residues. CDR3 region: CASSPTGNYGYTF. CDR3 in DNA: TGTGCCAGTTCCCCGACAGGGAACTATGGCTACACCTTC.

The V gene is TRBV27, the J gene TRBJ2-2; TRBD2 agrees at 9 bases. Germline trimming cut 5 bases from V and 0 bases from J; bases unmatched to any gene: 4. Germline loops: CDR1 MNHEY, CDR2 SMNVEV (reference sequence). The CDR3 is 16 amino acids. The CDR3 bases are TGTGCCAGCAGTGTGACTAGCGGCACGAACACCGGGGAGCTGTTTTTT. Amino acids: CASSVTSGTNTGELFF.

V is TRBV27 and J is TRBJ2-7; a weak D match, TRBD1 (5 bases). There are 13 residues in the CDR3. The germline V and J ends were trimmed by 2 bases and 3 bases, with 8 bases remaining between them. Germline CDR1 reads MNHEY; CDR2 reads SMNVEV (reference sequence). CDR3 sequence (DNA): TGTGCCAGCAGTTTAGGACAACTCTACGAGCAGTACTTC. Amino acid sequence: CASSLGQLYEQYF.